The rows below give T cell receptor beta chains drawn from one sample of a study of response to subunit inactivated influenza vaccine. TCRdb re-derived calls from the RT-PCR reads in MiXCR, one entry per CDR3 protein. This sample has a few hundred thousand distinct CDR3 sequences; roughly 15% occur once, and the top ten carry roughly 10%. Here the sequenced sample was PBMCs from blood, taken approximately 12 days after vaccination. The receptors come from a man over 45 who received an inactivated influenza vaccine. The CDR3 runs from the conserved cysteine through the conserved F or W. The D gene is left open where the match is weak. Expanded clones are given a class, and other clones once, few, many or no size at all.

D gene	J gene	clone size	V gene	CDR3 protein	CDR3 DNA
-	TRBJ2-5	-	TRBV7-2	CASSLGQAGGQETQYF	TGTGCCAGCAGCTTAGGCCAGGCCGGGGGCCAAGAGACCCAGTACTTC
TRBD1	TRBJ2-2	-	TRBV11-2	CASSGTRRTGRNTGELFF	TGTGCCAGCAGTGGAACCCGCCGGACAGGGAGGAACACCGGGGAGCTGTTTTTT
-	TRBJ1-1	few	TRBV30	CAWSVGRNTEAFF	TGTGCCTGGAGCGTGGGACGAAACACTGAAGCTTTCTTT
-	TRBJ2-3	many	TRBV7-9	CASSLILGTDTQYF	TGTGCCAGCAGCTTAATCTTGGGAACAGATACGCAGTATTTT
-	TRBJ2-7	few	TRBV6-5	CASSYQIGYEQYF	TGTGCCAGCAGTTACCAGATCGGGTACGAGCAGTACTTC
-	TRBJ2-3	few	TRBV9	CASSVGAAREADTQYF	TGTGCCAGCAGCGTAGGGGCAGCGAGGGAGGCAGATACGCAGTATTTT
-	TRBJ1-1	-	TRBV6-1	CASSEGPPDTYTEAFF	TGTGCCAGCAGTGAAGGTCCCCCAGACACCTACACTGAAGCTTTCTTT
-	TRBJ2-5	-	TRBV20-1	CSADRLAQETQYF	TGCAGTGCTGACCGCCTTGCTCAAGAGACCCAGTACTTC
-	TRBJ2-5	few	TRBV15	CATSRDLAGLETQYF	TGTGCCACCAGCAGAGATTTGGCGGGCCTAGAGACCCAGTACTTC
-	TRBJ1-2	few	TRBV29-1	CSVEAVTWGYTF	TGCAGCGTTGAAGCTGTAACTTGGGGCTACACCTTC
TRBD1	TRBJ2-1	-	TRBV12-3/TRBV12-4	CASSLRRDRNYEQFF	TGTGCCAGCAGTTTAAGGCGGGACAGGAACTATGAGCAGTTCTTC
-	TRBJ1-5	-	TRBV2	CASSEGQLNQPQHF	TGTGCCAGCAGTGAAGGACAGTTAAATCAGCCCCAGCATTTT
TRBD1	TRBJ2-2	-	TRBV20-1	CSAFRDRTGELFF	TGCAGTGCCTTCCGGGACAGGACAGGGGAGCTGTTTTTT
TRBD1	TRBJ2-2	few	TRBV4-1	CASSRTGVAGELFF	TGCGCCAGCAGCCGGACAGGCGTGGCCGGGGAGCTGTTTTTT
-	TRBJ2-1	few	TRBV6-5	CASSYRSDLVEQFF	TGTGCCAGCAGTTATCGATCGGACTTAGTTGAGCAGTTCTTC
TRBD2	TRBJ2-3	few	TRBV7-2	CASSTRLAGGVNTQYF	TGTGCCAGCAGCACCCGACTAGCGGGAGGAGTAAATACGCAGTATTTT
-	TRBJ2-5	-	TRBV7-9	CASRRVGQAETQYF	TGTGCCAGCAGGCGAGTAGGCCAGGCAGAGACCCAGTACTTC
-	TRBJ2-7	-	TRBV5-1	CASSIRTATYEQYF	TGCGCCAGCAGCATAAGGACAGCCACCTACGAGCAGTACTTC
-	TRBJ2-1	-	TRBV28	CASSFSGAPVDEQFF	TGTGCCAGCAGTTTTTCGGGGGCGCCAGTGGATGAGCAGTTCTTC
-	TRBJ1-1	few	TRBV5-8	CASSLQGWAEAFF	TGTGCCAGCAGCTTGCAGGGGTGGGCTGAAGCTTTCTTT
-	TRBJ2-7	many	TRBV6-2/TRBV6-3	CASSYARDAYEQYF	TGTGCCAGCAGTTACGCCAGGGACGCGTACGAGCAGTACTTC
TRBD2	TRBJ2-3	-	TRBV5-1	CASSQGLAGLTDTQYF	TGCGCCAGCAGCCAAGGTCTAGCGGGGCTCACAGATACGCAGTATTTT
-	TRBJ2-5	-	TRBV7-9	CADRLVLETQYF	TGTGCCGACCGCCTAGTTCTCGAGACCCAGTACTTC
-	TRBJ2-1	-	TRBV24-1	CATSDPISSYNEQFF	TGTGCCACCAGTGACCCGATAAGCTCCTACAATGAGCAGTTCTTC
TRBD1	TRBJ1-4	-	TRBV18	CASSPDRNNEKLFF	TGTGCCAGCTCTCCGGACAGGAATAATGAAAAACTGTTTTTT
-	TRBJ2-3	few	TRBV20-1	CSALHLADTQYF	TGCAGTGCTCTACATTTAGCAGATACGCAGTATTTT
TRBD1	TRBJ2-7	-	TRBV18	CASSQGVGQGLYEQYF	TGTGCCAGCTCACAGGGTGTAGGACAGGGGCTCTACGAGCAGTACTTC
-	TRBJ2-7	few	TRBV20-1	CSASGGLPYEQYF	TGCAGTGCTAGCGGGGGGCTACCCTACGAGCAGTACTTC